This T cell receptor (beta chain) was sequenced in a study of beta chain features in type 1 diabetes. Study-wide findings and caveats: When cDNA is sequenced, cells with high TCR expression could be over-represented. Shorter templates might be favored by PCR, equally in patients and controls. Among patients, naive, central memory and Treg TCRB repertoires appeared more similar than among healthy donors.

There are a few counts of this clone. The antigen is not known. The germline V gene has CDR1 SGHRS and CDR2 YFSETQ. Trimming at V came to 0 bases and at J to 7 bases, leaving 3 bases not matched to a gene. The CDR3 totals 16 residues. Each population that was sorted was more than 95% pure. Sequenced material consisted of expressed TCRB transcripts (all of the isolated RNA was reverse transcribed). Assay: immunoSEQ multiplex PCR; the TCRdb copy retains only in-frame clones and omits some. Seen here are 330,000 or so clones, about 20% observed once, and the top ten hold around 0.044%. This sequence was found in a woman younger than 35 in good health. The specimen sequenced was naive CD4+ T cells from blood. V gene TRBV5-1 combines with J gene TRBJ2-1; 14 bases are shared with TRBD2. The CDR3 sequence: CASSLAGLAGANEQFF. In DNA form, the CDR3 reads TGCGCCAGCAGCTTGGCGGGACTAGCGGGAGCGAATGAGCAGTTCTTC.